These 15 T cell receptor beta chains were all obtained from the same sample, sequenced in a study of T cell repertoires in cytomegalovirus infection. MiXCR, run by TCRdb on the reads, gives a single entry per CDR3 protein. The sample has some 150,000 distinct CDR3 sequences, less than 25% seen once. Sample: PBMCs. The receptor set was obtained from a human donor in good health (CMV status not recorded). Some clones in this sample may be carry-over from other donors' samples.

The CDR3 here is CASSQGWETQYF. CDR3 coding DNA: TGTGCCAGCAGCCAAGGATGGGAGACCCAGTACTTC. The chain has TRBV14 and TRBJ2-5; D gene ambiguous. The V gene's germline CDR1 is SGHDN and CDR2 FVKESK. This CDR3 spans 12 amino acids. Trimming removed 1 base from V and 5 bases from J, with 5 bases in between.

This clonotype appeared many times. V and J are TRBV7-8 and TRBJ2-7, with D maybe TRBD1 (6 bases). CDR3 length equals 15 residues. Trimming shortened V by 1 base and J by 4 bases, and 14 bases separated the two germline ends. Germline CDR1 is SGHVS and CDR2 is FQNEAQ. CDR3 residues: CASSLEQGHFYEQYF. The CDR3 nucleotides are TGTGCCAGCAGCTTAGAACAGGGACATTTTTACGAGCAGTACTTC.

This clonotype was counted between two and nine times. This sequence joins TRBV28 and TRBJ2-1, with 11 bases that match TRBD2. Germline V gene data show CDR1 as MDHEN and CDR2 as SYDVKM. The CDR3 has 14 amino acids. V trimming: 5 bases; J trimming: 15 bases; junction bases outside the gene matches: 12. The CDR3 loop is CASSPPPLAGDGFF. In DNA, the CDR3 is TGTGCCAGCAGTCCTCCCCCACTAGCGGGAGATGGGTTCTTC.

This clonotype has just a few counts. This rearrangement joins TRBV7-3 to TRBJ2-1, with D possibly matching TRBD2 (6 bases). The CDR3 has 15 residues. Trimming removed 4 bases from V and 4 bases from J, with 14 bases in between. The germline gives CDR1 SGHTA, CDR2 FQGTGA. The CDR3 protein is CASSSQRARYNEQFF. Here the CDR3 DNA reads TGTGCCAGCAGCTCCCAGCGGGCTCGGTACAATGAGCAGTTCTTC.

This clonotype was seen only a few times. The chain has TRBV5-4 and TRBJ2-3, with a weak D call TRBD2 (7 bases). This CDR3 has 14 residues. V lost 5 bases to trimming and J lost 2 bases, with 12 bases between them. CDR1 and CDR2 (germline): SGHNT, YYREEE (reference sequence). The CDR3 sequence is CASSSGGLTDTQYF. CDR3 nucleotides: TGTGCCAGCAGTTCGGGGGGCCTCACAGATACGCAGTATTTT.

In its sample, this clonotype was seen a few times. The chain uses TRBV19 and TRBJ1-3; D not resolved. The CDR3 is made up of 15 amino acids. The germline V and J ends were trimmed by 2 bases and 0 bases, with 8 bases remaining between them. The V gene's germline CDR1 is LNHDA and CDR2 SQIVND (reference sequence). DNA of the CDR3: TGTGCCAGTAGTATAAAGATCAGCTCTGGAAACACCATATATTTT. Translated: CASSIKISSGNTIYF.

This clonotype was recorded many times. The chain combines TRBV7-2 with TRBJ2-3; 8 bases align to TRBD2. This CDR3 has 16 residues. Germline CDR1 SGHTA, CDR2 FQGNSA. The junction had 7 bases not matched to a gene; V was cut back by 5 bases and J by 0 bases. CDR3 in DNA: TGTGCCAGCAGCCCAAGGGGGACTAGGAGCACAGATACGCAGTATTTT. This encodes CASSPRGTRSTDTQYF.

This clonotype showed up just a few times. This chain uses TRBV4-3 with TRBJ1-1; D is perhaps TRBD1 (5 bases). This CDR3 region has 14 residues. V lost 4 bases, J lost 0 bases, and 9 bases lay in between. Germline CDR1 LGHNA, CDR2 YSLEER. DNA for the CDR3: TGCGCCAGCAGCCCGACAGTTTTGAACACTGAAGCTTTCTTT. The encoded protein is CASSPTVLNTEAFF.

This clonotype was counted a few times. The chain joins TRBV12-3 or TRBV12-4 to TRBJ2-7; D is undetermined. There are 12 residues in the CDR3. The V end lost 3 bases, the J end lost 6 bases, and 9 bases lay between the germline ends. The CDR3 DNA sequence: TGTGCCAGCAGTTTCGATAGAATCGAGCAGTACTTC. The encoded protein is CASSFDRIEQYF.

This clonotype showed up just a few times. V usage is TRBV7-9 and J usage is TRBJ2-2; perhaps TRBD2 as D (6 bases). The V gene lost 4 bases and the J gene lost 11 bases, with 14 bases spanning the gap. CDR1 is SEHNR and CDR2 is FQNEAQ in the germline V gene (reference sequence). CDR3 length: 13 residues. In nucleotides, the CDR3 is TGTGCCAGCAGCTATCGGGGGTCGGAAGAGCTGTTTTTT. It encodes CASSYRGSEELFF.

The gene calls are TRBV29-1 and TRBJ2-2, with D possibly matching TRBD1 (7 bases). Trimming pared 6 bases from V and 4 bases from J, leaving 12 bases between. This CDR3 contains 13 residues. Germline V gene lookup returns CDR1 SQVTM and CDR2 ANQGSEA. The CDR3 coding sequence is TGCAGCGTGCATCAGGGGGGCACCGGGGAGCTGTTTTTT. This gives the protein CSVHQGGTGELFF.

This clonotype was counted ten times or more. V usage is TRBV10-2 and J usage is TRBJ2-7; D gene ambiguous. Germline lookup yields CDR1 WSHSY and CDR2 SAAADI. Trimming removed 3 bases from V and 6 bases from J, with 12 bases in between. There are 13 residues in the CDR3. CDR3 sequence reads: CASSDTLLSEQYF. The CDR3 DNA reads TGCGCCAGCAGTGACACCCTCTTAAGCGAGCAGTACTTC.

The V call is TRBV2, the J call TRBJ2-3, with TRBD2 matching 8 bases. The CDR3 length is 16 residues. The V and J ends lost 0 bases and 6 bases, in that order; junction bases with no gene match: 8. Looked up from germline, CDR1 is SNHLY and CDR2 is FYNNEI. The CDR3: CASSEALTGGQDTQYF. The CDR3 DNA reads as TGTGCCAGCAGTGAAGCGCTTACGGGGGGGCAGGATACGCAGTATTTT.

The chain couples TRBV28 to TRBJ2-7, with D possibly being TRBD1 (6 bases). Trimming removed 5 bases at V and 2 bases at J, with 25 bases between. There are 18 residues in the CDR3. The germline gives CDR1 MDHEN, CDR2 SYDVKM. The CDR3 nucleotides are TGTGCCAGCAGTGCCCGTTATCCGATAGGGGGACCGACCTACGAGCAGTACTTC. Its translation: CASSARYPIGGPTYEQYF.

About this clonotype itself: At one end, the junction sequence differs from germline, possibly due to a read error. The chain carries TRBV5-4 and TRBJ2-3; a weak D match, TRBD2 (6 bases). The CDR3 consists of 16 residues. CDR1 and CDR2 from the germline V gene are SGHNT and YYREEE (reference sequence). The CDR3: CASSFGSLTSIDTQYF. The DNA for the CDR3 is TGTGCCAGCAGCTTCGGCAGCCTTACTAGCATAGATACGCAGTATTTT.